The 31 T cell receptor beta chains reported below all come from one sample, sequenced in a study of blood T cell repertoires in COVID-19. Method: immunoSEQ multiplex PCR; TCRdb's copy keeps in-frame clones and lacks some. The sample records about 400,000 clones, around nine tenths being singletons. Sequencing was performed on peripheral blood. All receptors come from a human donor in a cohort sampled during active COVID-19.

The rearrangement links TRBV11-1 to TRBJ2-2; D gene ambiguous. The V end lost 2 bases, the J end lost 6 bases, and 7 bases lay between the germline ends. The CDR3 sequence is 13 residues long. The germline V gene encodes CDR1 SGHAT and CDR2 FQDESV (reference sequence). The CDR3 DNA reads TGTGCCAGCAGCTTAACGAGATCCGGGGAGCTGTTTTTT. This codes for CASSLTRSGELFF.

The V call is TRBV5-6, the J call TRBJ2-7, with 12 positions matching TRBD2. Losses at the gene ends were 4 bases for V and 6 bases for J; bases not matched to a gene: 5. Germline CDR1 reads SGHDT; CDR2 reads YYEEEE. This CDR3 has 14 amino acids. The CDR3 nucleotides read TGTGCCAGCAGCGCCGGACTAGCGGGAAGCGAGCAGTACTTC. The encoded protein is CASSAGLAGSEQYF. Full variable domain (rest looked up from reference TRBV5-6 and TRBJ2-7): DAGVTQSPTHLIKTRGQQVTLRCSPKSGHDTVSWYQQALGQGPQFIFQYYEEEERQRGNFPDRFSGHQFPNYSSELNVNALLLGDSALYLCASSAGLAGSEQYFGPGTRLTVT.

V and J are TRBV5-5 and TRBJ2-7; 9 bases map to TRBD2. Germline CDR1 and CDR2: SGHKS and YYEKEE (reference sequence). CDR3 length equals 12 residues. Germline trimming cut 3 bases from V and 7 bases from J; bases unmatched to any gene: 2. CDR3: CASSSGLAEQYF. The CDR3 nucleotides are TGTGCCAGCAGCTCGGGACTAGCAGAGCAGTACTTC. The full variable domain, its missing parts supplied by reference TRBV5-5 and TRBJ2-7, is DAGVTQSPTHLIKTRGQQVTLRCSPISGHKSVSWYQQVLGQGPQFIFQYYEKEERGRGNFPDRFSARQFPNYSSELNVNALLLGDSALYLCASSSGLAEQYFGPGTRLTVT.

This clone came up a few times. CDR3 loop: CASSLAGSLDTEAFF. CDR3 sequence (DNA): TGCGCCAGCAGCTTGGCGGGGTCCTTAGACACTGAAGCTTTCTTT. The chain is built from TRBV5-1 and TRBJ1-1; D not certain. Germline V gene lookup returns CDR1 SGHRS and CDR2 YFSETQ. This CDR3 has 15 residues. Trimming pared 0 bases from V and 3 bases from J, leaving 12 bases between. The entire variable domain, with the rest obtained from reference TRBV5-1 and TRBJ1-1, is as follows: KAGVTQTPRYLIKTRGQQVTLSCSPISGHRSVSWYQQTPGQGLQFLFEYFSETQRNKGNFPGRFSGRQFSNSRSEMNVSTLELGDSALYLCASSLAGSLDTEAFFGQGTRLTVV.

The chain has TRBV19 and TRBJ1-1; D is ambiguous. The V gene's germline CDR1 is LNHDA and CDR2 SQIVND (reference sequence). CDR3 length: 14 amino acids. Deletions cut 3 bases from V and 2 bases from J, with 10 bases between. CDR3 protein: CASSITEGNTEAFF. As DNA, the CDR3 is TGTGCCAGTAGTATTACCGAGGGTAACACTGAAGCTTTCTTT.

The CDR3, as DNA: TGTGCCAGCAGTTTGAGGCGGGAGGGCCAACGGAATGAGCAGTTCTTC. It codes for CASSLRREGQRNEQFF. This rearrangement joins TRBV27 to TRBJ2-1; 9 nucleotides match TRBD2. Germline trimming cut 3 bases from V and 7 bases from J; bases unmatched to any gene: 10. The CDR3 sequence is 16 residues long. Germline CDR1 and CDR2: MNHEY and SMNVEV (reference sequence).

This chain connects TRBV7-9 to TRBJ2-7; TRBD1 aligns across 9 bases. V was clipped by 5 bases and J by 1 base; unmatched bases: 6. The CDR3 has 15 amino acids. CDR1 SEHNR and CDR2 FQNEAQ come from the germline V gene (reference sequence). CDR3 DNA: TGTGCCAGCAGCGGGCCCGGGACAGGGTCCTACGAGCAGTACTTC. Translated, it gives CASSGPGTGSYEQYF.

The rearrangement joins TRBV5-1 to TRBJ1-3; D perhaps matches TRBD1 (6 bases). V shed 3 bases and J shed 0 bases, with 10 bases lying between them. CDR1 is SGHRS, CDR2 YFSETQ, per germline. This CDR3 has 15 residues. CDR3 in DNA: TGCGCCAGCAGCTCGTCAGGGGACTCTGGAAACACCATATATTTT. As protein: CASSSSGDSGNTIYF.

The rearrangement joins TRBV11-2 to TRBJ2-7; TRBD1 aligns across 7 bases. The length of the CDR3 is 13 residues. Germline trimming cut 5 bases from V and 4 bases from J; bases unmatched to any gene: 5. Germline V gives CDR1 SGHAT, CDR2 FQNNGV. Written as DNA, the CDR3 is TGTGCCAGCAGCCGGGGACAGATTTACGAGCAGTACTTC. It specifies CASSRGQIYEQYF.

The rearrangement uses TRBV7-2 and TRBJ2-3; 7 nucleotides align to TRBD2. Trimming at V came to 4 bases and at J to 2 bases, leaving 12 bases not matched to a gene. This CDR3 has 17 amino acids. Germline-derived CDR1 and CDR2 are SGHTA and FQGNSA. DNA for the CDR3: TGTGCCAGCAGCTCCGGGGGGTTGCCGTTGACCACAGATACGCAGTATTTT. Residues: CASSSGGLPLTTDTQYF.

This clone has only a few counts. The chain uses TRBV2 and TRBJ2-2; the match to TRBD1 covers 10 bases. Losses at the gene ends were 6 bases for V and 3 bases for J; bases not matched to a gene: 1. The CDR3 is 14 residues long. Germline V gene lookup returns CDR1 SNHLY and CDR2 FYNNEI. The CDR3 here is CASRDRGYTGELFF. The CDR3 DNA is TGTGCCAGCAGGGACAGGGGGTACACCGGGGAGCTGTTTTTT. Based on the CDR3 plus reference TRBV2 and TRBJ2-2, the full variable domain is EPEVTQTPSHQVTQMGQEVILRCVPISNHLYFYWYRQILGQKVEFLVSFYNNEISEKSEIFDDQFSVERPDGSNFTLKIRSTKLEDSAMYFCASRDRGYTGELFFGEGSRLTVL.

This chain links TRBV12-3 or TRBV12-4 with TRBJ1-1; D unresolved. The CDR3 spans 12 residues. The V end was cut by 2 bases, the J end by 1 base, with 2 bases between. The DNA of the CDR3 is TGTGCCAGCAGTTTACGGAACACTGAAGCTTTCTTT. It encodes CASSLRNTEAFF.

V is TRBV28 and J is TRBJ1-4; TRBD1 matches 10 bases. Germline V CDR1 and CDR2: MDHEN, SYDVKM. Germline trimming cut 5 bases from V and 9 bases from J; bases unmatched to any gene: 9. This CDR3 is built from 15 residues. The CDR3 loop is CASSGAGQGTKKLFF. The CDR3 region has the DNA TGTGCCAGCAGTGGAGCGGGACAGGGGACGAAAAAACTGTTTTTT.

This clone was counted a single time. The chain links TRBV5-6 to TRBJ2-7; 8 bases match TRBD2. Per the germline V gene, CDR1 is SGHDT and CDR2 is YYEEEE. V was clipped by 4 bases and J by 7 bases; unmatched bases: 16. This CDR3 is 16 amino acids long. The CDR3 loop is CASSPPGEAGAWEQYF. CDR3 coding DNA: TGTGCCAGCAGCCCCCCCGGAGAAGCGGGAGCTTGGGAGCAGTACTTC.

This CDR3 is CASSLERLAGGHGELFF. CDR3 nucleotides: TGTGCCAGCAGCTTGGAAAGACTAGCGGGGGGCCACGGGGAGCTGTTTTTT. This chain joins TRBV11-2 and TRBJ2-2; TRBD2 matches 13 bases. The V and J ends lost 3 bases and 7 bases, in that order; junction bases with no gene match: 8. CDR3 length: 17 amino acids. Germline V gene data show CDR1 as SGHAT and CDR2 as FQNNGV.

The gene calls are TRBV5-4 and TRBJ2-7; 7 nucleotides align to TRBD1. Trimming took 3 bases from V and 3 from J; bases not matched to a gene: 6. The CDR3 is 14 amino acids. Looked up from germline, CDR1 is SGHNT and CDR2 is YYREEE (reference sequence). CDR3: CASSSSPGGYEQYF. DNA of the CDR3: TGTGCCAGCAGCTCCTCTCCAGGGGGCTACGAGCAGTACTTC.

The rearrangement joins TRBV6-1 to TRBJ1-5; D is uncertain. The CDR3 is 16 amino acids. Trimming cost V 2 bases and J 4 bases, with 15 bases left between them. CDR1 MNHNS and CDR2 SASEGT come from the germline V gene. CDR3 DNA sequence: TGTGCCAGCAGTGAAACGTGGGGAGAGGGTAATCAGCCCCAGCATTTT. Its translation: CASSETWGEGNQPQHF.

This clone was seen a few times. CDR3 coding DNA: TGTGCCAGCAGCCCCAGTACCGGGGGGCGGAACTACAATGAGCAGTTCTTC. It translates to CASSPSTGGRNYNEQFF. This chain connects TRBV7-3 to TRBJ2-1; D might be TRBD2 (7 bases). CDR1 and CDR2 from the germline V gene are SGHTA and FQGTGA. V lost 5 bases and J lost 3, with 20 bases in between. The CDR3 is 17 residues long.

The CDR3 bases are TGTGCCAGCAGTGACGGAACAGGCAGGGATCAGCCCCAGCATTTT. Encoded protein: CASSDGTGRDQPQHF. The chain employs TRBV2 and TRBJ1-5; tentative D call: TRBD1 (5 bases). The CDR3 extends over 15 amino acids. The V end was cut by 3 bases, the J end by 5 bases, with 14 bases between. Per the germline V gene, CDR1 is SNHLY and CDR2 is FYNNEI.

DNA of the CDR3: TGTGCCTGGATGACAGTGAACACTGAAGCTTTCTTT. This codes for CAWMTVNTEAFF. The rearrangement links TRBV30 to TRBJ1-1; D might be TRBD1 (5 bases). Germline V CDR1 and CDR2: GTSNPN, SVGIG (reference sequence). V lost 4 bases and J lost 0, with 6 bases in between. The CDR3 has 12 residues.

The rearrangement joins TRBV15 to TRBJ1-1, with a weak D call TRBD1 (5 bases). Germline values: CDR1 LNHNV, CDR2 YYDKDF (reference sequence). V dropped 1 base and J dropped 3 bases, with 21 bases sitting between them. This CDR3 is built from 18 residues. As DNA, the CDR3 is TGTGCCACCAGCAGAGGTTTGCCCTTAACGGGACTAGACACTGAAGCTTTCTTT. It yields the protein CATSRGLPLTGLDTEAFF.

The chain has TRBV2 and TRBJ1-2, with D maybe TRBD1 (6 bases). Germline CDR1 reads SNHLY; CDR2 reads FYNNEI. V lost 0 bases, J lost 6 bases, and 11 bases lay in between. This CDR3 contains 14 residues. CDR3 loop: CASSEAQGHNGYTF. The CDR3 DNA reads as TGTGCCAGCAGTGAAGCCCAGGGGCATAATGGCTACACCTTC.

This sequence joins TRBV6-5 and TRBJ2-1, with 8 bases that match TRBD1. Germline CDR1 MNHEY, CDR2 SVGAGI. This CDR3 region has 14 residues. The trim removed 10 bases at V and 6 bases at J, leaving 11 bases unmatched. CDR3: CAIETGVSGNEQFF. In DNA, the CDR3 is TGTGCCATAGAGACAGGGGTGAGTGGCAATGAGCAGTTCTTC.

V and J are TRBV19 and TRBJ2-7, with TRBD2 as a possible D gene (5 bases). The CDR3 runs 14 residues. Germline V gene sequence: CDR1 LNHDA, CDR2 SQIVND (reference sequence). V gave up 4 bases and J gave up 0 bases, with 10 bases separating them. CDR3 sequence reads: CASSTLALSYEQYF. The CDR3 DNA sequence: TGTGCCAGTAGTACTCTAGCCCTCTCCTACGAGCAGTACTTC.

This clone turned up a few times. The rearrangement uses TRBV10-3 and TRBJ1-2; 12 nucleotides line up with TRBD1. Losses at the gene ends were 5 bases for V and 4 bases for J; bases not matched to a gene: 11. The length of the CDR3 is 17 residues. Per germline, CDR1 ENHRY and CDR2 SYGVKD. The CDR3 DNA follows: TGTGCCATCAGTCTCGGGACAGGGGGCTCTGGCGGCTATGGCTACACCTTC. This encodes CAISLGTGGSGGYGYTF.

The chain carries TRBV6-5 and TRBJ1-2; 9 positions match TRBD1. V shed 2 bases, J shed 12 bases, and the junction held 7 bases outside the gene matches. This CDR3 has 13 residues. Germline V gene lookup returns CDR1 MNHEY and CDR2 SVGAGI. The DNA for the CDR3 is TGTGCCAGCAGTTACCGGGGGACAGGGAAGGACACCTTC. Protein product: CASSYRGTGKDTF.

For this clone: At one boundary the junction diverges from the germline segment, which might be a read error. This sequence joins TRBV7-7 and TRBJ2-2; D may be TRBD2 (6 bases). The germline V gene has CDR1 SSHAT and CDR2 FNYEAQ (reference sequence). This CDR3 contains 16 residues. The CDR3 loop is CASSSTEGISTGELFF. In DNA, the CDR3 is TGTGCTAGCAGCTCGACGGAGGGCATTAGTACCGGGGAGCTGTTTTTT.

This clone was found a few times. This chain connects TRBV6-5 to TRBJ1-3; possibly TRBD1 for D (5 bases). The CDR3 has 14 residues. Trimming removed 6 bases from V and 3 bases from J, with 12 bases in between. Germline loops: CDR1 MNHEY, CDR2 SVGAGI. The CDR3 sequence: CASRQGRLGNTIYF. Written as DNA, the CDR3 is TGTGCCAGCAGGCAGGGAAGGCTTGGAAACACCATATATTTT.

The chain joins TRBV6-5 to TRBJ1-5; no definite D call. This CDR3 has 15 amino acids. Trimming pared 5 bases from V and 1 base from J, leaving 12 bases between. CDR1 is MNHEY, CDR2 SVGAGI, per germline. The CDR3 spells CASSRTSLSNQPQHF. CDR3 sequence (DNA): TGTGCCAGCAGTAGAACATCCCTGAGCAATCAGCCCCAGCATTTT.

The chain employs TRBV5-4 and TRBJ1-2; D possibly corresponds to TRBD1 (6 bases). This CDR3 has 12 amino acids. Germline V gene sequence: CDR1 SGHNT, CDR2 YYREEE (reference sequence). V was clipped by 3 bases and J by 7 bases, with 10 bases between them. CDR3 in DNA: TGTGCCAGCAGCTCGGGACAAGGTGGCTACACCTTC. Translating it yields CASSSGQGGYTF.

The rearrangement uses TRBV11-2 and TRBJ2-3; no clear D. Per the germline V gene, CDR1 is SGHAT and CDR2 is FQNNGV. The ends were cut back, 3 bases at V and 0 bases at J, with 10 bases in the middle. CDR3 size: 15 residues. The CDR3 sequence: CASSFRLPSTDTQYF. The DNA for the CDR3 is TGTGCCAGCAGCTTCAGGTTGCCTAGCACAGATACGCAGTATTTT.